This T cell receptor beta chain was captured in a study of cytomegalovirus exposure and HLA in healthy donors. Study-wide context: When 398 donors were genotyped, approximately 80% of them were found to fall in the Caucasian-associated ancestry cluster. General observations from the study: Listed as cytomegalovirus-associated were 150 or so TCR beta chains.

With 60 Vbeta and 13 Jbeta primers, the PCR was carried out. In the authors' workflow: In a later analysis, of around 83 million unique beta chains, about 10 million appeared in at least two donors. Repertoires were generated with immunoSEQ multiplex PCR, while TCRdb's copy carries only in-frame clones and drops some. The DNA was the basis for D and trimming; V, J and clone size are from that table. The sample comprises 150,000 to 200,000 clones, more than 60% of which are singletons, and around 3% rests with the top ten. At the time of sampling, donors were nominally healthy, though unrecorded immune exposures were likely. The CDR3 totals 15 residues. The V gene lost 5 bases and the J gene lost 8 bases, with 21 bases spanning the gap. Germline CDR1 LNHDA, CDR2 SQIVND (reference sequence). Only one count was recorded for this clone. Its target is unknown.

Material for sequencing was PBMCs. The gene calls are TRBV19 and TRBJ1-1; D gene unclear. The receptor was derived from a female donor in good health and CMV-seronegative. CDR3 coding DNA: TGTGCCAGTAGTCTCTTCAGTCCCGGAGTCGGAGAAGCTTTCTTT. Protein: CASSLFSPGVGEAFF.